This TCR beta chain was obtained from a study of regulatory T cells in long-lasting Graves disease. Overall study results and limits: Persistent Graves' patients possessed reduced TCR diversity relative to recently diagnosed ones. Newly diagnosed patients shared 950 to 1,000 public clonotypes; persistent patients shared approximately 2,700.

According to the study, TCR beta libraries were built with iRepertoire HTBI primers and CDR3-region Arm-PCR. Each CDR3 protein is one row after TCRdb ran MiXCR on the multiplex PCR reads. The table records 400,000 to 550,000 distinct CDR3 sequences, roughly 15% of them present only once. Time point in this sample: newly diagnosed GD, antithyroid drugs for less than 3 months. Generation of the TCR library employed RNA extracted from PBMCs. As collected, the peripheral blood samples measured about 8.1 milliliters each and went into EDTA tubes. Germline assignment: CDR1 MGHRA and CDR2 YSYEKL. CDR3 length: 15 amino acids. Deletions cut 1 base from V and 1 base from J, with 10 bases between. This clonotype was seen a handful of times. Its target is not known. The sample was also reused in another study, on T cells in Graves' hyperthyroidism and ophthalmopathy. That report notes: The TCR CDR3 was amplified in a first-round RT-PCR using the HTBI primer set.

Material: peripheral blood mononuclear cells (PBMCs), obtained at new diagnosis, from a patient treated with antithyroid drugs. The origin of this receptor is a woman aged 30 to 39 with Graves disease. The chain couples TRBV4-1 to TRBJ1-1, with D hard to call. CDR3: CASSQAGRRNTEAFF. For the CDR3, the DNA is TGCGCCAGCAGCCAAGCGGGGAGGAGGAACACTGAAGCTTTCTTT.